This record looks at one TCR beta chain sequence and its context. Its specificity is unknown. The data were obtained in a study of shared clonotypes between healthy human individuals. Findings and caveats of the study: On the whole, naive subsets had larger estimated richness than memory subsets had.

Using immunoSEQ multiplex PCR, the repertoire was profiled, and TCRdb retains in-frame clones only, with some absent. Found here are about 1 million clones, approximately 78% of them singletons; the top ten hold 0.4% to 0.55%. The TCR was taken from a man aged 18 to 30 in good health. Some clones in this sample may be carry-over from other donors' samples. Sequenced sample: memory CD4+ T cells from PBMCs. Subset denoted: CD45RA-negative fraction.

The CDR3: CASSLQGAGTEAFF. Here the CDR3 DNA reads TGCGCCAGCAGCCTACAGGGGGCGGGCACTGAAGCTTTCTTT. V is TRBV4-1 and J is TRBJ1-1; 9 nucleotides line up with TRBD1. The CDR3 totals 14 residues. With V trimmed by 4 bases and J by 4 bases, 4 bases remained unmatched. Germline V gives CDR1 MGHRA, CDR2 YSYEKL.